These 13 T cell receptor beta chains were all obtained from the same sample, sequenced in a study of blood T cell repertoires in COVID-19. TCRdb's table, derived via immunoSEQ multiplex PCR, lists solely in-frame clones and lacks some. The sample comprises approximately 460,000 clones, 89% of which are singletons, and approximately 0.9% rests with the top ten. Sequenced material: peripheral blood. These receptors came from a man aged 18 to 30 with COVID-19, enrolled during active disease.

This rearrangement joins TRBV2 to TRBJ2-1; TRBD1 might be the D (6 bases). In germline, CDR1 is SNHLY, CDR2 FYNNEI. Between the trimmed V and J ends, which lost 6 bases and 0 bases, there was a span of 9 bases. The CDR3 has 14 residues. The CDR3 DNA is TGTGCCAGCAGCGGGACACCCTCCTACAATGAGCAGTTCTTC. This sequence encodes CASSGTPSYNEQFF.

The rearrangement links TRBV5-1 to TRBJ2-7, with 7 bases that match TRBD2. V shed 8 bases and J 3 bases; nucleotides not matched to a gene: 11. This CDR3 region has 14 residues. Germline V gene lookup returns CDR1 SGHRS and CDR2 YFSETQ. For the CDR3, the DNA is TGCGCCAGTCGGGCGACACGGGACTACTACGAGCAGTACTTC. It translates to CASRATRDYYEQYF.

The V gene is TRBV11-2, the J gene TRBJ2-7, with 7 positions matching TRBD2. This CDR3 region has 14 residues. The germline CDR1 and CDR2 sequences are SGHAT and FQNNGV. V lost 6 bases and J lost 1; bases outside the gene matches: 6. The chain's CDR3 is CASREGRVSYEQYF. CDR3 in DNA: TGTGCCAGCAGAGAAGGGAGGGTTTCCTACGAGCAGTACTTC.

The gene calls are TRBV12-3 or TRBV12-4 and TRBJ2-3; TRBD2 matches 7 bases. There are 12 residues in the CDR3. Trimming removed 7 bases from V and 5 bases from J; junction bases left unmatched: 3. The CDR3 region is CASNWGGDTQYF. CDR3 nucleotides: TGTGCCAGCAACTGGGGGGGAGATACGCAGTATTTT.

The chain links TRBV5-4 to TRBJ1-1; the D is unclear. V shed 1 base and J shed 3 bases, with 10 bases lying between them. The CDR3 length is 14 residues. From germline, CDR1 is SGHNT and CDR2 YYREEE (reference sequence). CDR3 bases: TGTGCCAGCAGCTTGATCGGGGAAGACACTGAAGCTTTCTTT. It encodes CASSLIGEDTEAFF.

This clone was recorded only once. The J gene is TRBJ2-7, the V gene TRBV4-2; 7 bases agree with TRBD1. The CDR3 is made up of 16 amino acids. V shed 1 base and J 3 bases; nucleotides not matched to a gene: 9. Germline loops: CDR1 LGHNA, CDR2 YNFKEQ. The CDR3 sequence is CASSQAGLDRYYEQYF. The CDR3, as DNA: TGTGCCAGCAGCCAAGCGGGTTTGGACAGGTACTACGAGCAGTACTTC.

V and J are TRBV7-9 and TRBJ2-3; 8 nucleotides line up with TRBD2. V trimming: 4 bases; J trimming: 2 bases; junction bases outside the gene matches: 8. The CDR3 extends over 16 amino acids. Germline V gene sequence: CDR1 SEHNR, CDR2 FQNEAQ (reference sequence). The CDR3 DNA follows: TGTGCCAGCAGCTCAGCCGGGACTAGAGCCACAGATACGCAGTATTTT. This encodes CASSSAGTRATDTQYF. Filled out from reference TRBV7-9 and TRBJ2-3, the complete variable domain reads DTGVSQNPRHKITKRGQNVTFRCDPISEHNRLYWYRQTLGQGPEFLTYFQNEAQLEKSRLLSDRFSAERPKGSFSTLEIQRTEQGDSAMYLCASSSAGTRATDTQYFGPGTRLTVL.

The chain is built from TRBV6-5 and TRBJ2-1; possibly TRBD1 for D (5 bases). Trimming removed 11 bases from V and 0 bases from J, with 14 bases in between. Germline V gene data show CDR1 as MNHEY and CDR2 as SVGAGI. The CDR3 has 14 amino acids. The CDR3: CAVRRQSSYNEQFF. CDR3 nucleotides: TGTGCCGTACGACGACAGAGCTCCTACAATGAGCAGTTCTTC.

The V gene is TRBV10-3, the J gene TRBJ1-1; no clear D. Germline assignment: CDR1 ENHRY and CDR2 SYGVKD. V was shortened by 7 bases and J by 4 bases, with 13 bases between the two germline ends. This CDR3 region has 13 residues. The chain's CDR3 is CAIKRSHSTEAFF. The CDR3 bases are TGTGCCATCAAAAGATCCCACAGCACTGAAGCTTTCTTT.

CDR3 region: CASSLRGGTGNTIYF. Written as DNA, the CDR3 is TGTGCCAGCAGTCTGAGGGGGGGAACTGGAAACACCATATATTTT. The chain links TRBV25-1 to TRBJ1-3; a weak D match, TRBD1 (6 bases). CDR1 MGHDK and CDR2 SYGVNS come from the germline V gene. Trimming took 5 bases from V and 2 from J, leaving 13 bases between them. The CDR3 spans 15 residues. Full variable domain (outside the CDR3, taken from reference TRBV25-1 and TRBJ1-3): EADIYQTPRYLVIGTGKKITLECSQTMGHDKMYWYQQDPGMELHLIHYSYGVNSTEKGDLSSESTVSRIRTEHFPLTLESARPSHTSQYLCASSLRGGTGNTIYFGEGSWLTVV.

J is TRBJ1-5 and V is TRBV2, with no clear D. CDR3 length: 16 amino acids. Trimming shortened V by 2 bases and J by 2 bases, and 13 bases separated the two germline ends. The germline V gene encodes CDR1 SNHLY and CDR2 FYNNEI. The CDR3 DNA is TGTGCCAGCAGTGAATTTTCGCGTACAGGCAATCAGCCCCAGCATTTT. Protein sequence: CASSEFSRTGNQPQHF.

V and J are TRBV2 and TRBJ2-1; 10 bases are a match to TRBD2. The CDR3 loop spans 15 amino acids. The V gene's germline CDR1 is SNHLY and CDR2 FYNNEI. V gave up 4 bases and J gave up 5 bases; unmatched junction bases: 5. This CDR3 is CASSGASGGHNEQFF. DNA for the CDR3: TGTGCCAGCAGTGGGGCTAGCGGGGGTCACAATGAGCAGTTCTTC.

The chain is built from TRBV27 and TRBJ2-7; TRBD1 might be the D (6 bases). The CDR3 runs 14 residues. Looked up from germline, CDR1 is MNHEY and CDR2 is SMNVEV (reference sequence). V lost 3 bases and J 2 bases, leaving 11 bases between the germline ends. The CDR3 is CASSLQGTTYEQYF. The CDR3 coding sequence is TGTGCCAGCAGTTTGCAGGGGACGACCTACGAGCAGTACTTC.